This TCR beta chain is drawn from a study of Ad26.COV2.S vaccination and SARS-CoV-2 variants. Broader study findings: Substantial post-vaccination breadth of spike-specific CD8+ and CD4+ T cell responses was reported. Vaccine recipients showed a spike-specific TCR breadth that was higher than in placebo recipients. The TCR breadth and depth analyses may have produced an underestimate of total T cell responses. Non-spike TCR breadth showed similarity between vaccine and placebo recipients.

Generated by immunoSEQ multiplex PCR, the TCRdb table keeps only in-frame clones and is missing some. The profile shows around 350,000 clones, 92% of them singletons. In regard to this clone: As yet, its antigen is unknown.

The clonotype originates from a human donor who had recovered from COVID-19. The sample was peripheral blood, taken after recovery from COVID-19.

CDR3: CASSHLAVGQFF. The CDR3 DNA follows: TGTGCCAGCAGCCATTTAGCGGTGGGGCAGTTCTTC. The gene calls are TRBV14 and TRBJ2-1; possibly TRBD2 for D (6 bases). The CDR3 loop spans 12 amino acids. The germline CDR1 and CDR2 sequences are SGHDN and FVKESK. V lost 3 bases and J lost 12, with 12 bases in between.